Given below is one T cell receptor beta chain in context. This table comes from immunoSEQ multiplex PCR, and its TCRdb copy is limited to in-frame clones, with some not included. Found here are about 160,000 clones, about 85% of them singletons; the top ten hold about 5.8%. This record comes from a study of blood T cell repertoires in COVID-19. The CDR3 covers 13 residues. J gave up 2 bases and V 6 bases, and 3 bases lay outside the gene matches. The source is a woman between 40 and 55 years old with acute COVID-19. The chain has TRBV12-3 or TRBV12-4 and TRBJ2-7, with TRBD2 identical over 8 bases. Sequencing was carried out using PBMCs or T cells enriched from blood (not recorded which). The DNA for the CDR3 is TGTGCCAGCAGCACGGGAGGGCCCTACGAGCAGTACTTC. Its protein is CASSTGGPYEQYF.